The rows below give T cell receptor beta chains drawn from one sample of a study of blood T cell repertoires in COVID-19. Sequenced by immunoSEQ multiplex PCR; TCRdb stores in-frame clones only, minus some. The sample has almost 250,000 clones; 80% to 90% are singletons. The specimen sequenced was PBMCs or T cells enriched from blood (not recorded which). Receptors were obtained from a woman in her thirties who had recovered from COVID-19. Each CDR3 is given with its conserved first and last residue. The order of the fields is J gene, V gene, D gene, clone size, CDR3 protein, CDR3 DNA. D genes are given only for firm matches. The size field is filled for only some rows; it gives once, few, many or a size class.

j_call: TRBJ2-4
v_call: TRBV2
d_call: TRBD2
clone_size: -
cdr3_aa: CASSEGLAGGGAKNIQYF
cdr3_nt: TGTGCCAGCAGTGAGGGACTAGCGGGAGGCGGTGCCAAAAACATTCAGTACTTC

j_call: TRBJ1-2
v_call: TRBV4-3
d_call: -
clone_size: -
cdr3_aa: CASSQEVDSWNGYTF
cdr3_nt: TGCGCCAGCAGCCAAGAGGTTGACAGCTGGAATGGCTACACCTTC

j_call: TRBJ2-1
v_call: TRBV4-1
d_call: -
clone_size: -
cdr3_aa: CASSQFWRENEQFF
cdr3_nt: TGCGCCAGCAGCCAATTCTGGAGGGAGAATGAGCAGTTCTTC

j_call: TRBJ2-7
v_call: TRBV5-8
d_call: -
clone_size: -
cdr3_aa: CASSLTSLYEQYF
cdr3_nt: TGTGCCAGCAGCCTGACTAGTTTATACGAGCAGTACTTC

j_call: TRBJ2-3
v_call: TRBV11-1
d_call: -
clone_size: -
cdr3_aa: CASSLSGPTDTQYF
cdr3_nt: TGTGCCAGCAGCCTGAGCGGACCCACAGATACGCAGTATTTT

j_call: TRBJ1-2
v_call: TRBV9
d_call: -
clone_size: -
cdr3_aa: CASSYRTASSYGYTF
cdr3_nt: TGTGCCAGCAGCTACCGGACAGCTTCTAGCTATGGCTACACCTTC

j_call: TRBJ2-5
v_call: TRBV3-1/TRBV3-2
d_call: -
clone_size: -
cdr3_aa: CASSQVKETQYF
cdr3_nt: TGTGCCAGCAGCCAAGTAAAAGAGACCCAGTACTTC

j_call: TRBJ1-2
v_call: TRBV14
d_call: -
clone_size: -
cdr3_aa: CASSQDRRGGYTF
cdr3_nt: TGTGCCAGCAGCCAAGATCGTCGGGGTGGCTACACCTTC

j_call: TRBJ1-2
v_call: TRBV27
d_call: TRBD1
clone_size: -
cdr3_aa: CASRQGTVTNYGYTF
cdr3_nt: TGTGCCAGCAGACAAGGGACAGTTACTAACTATGGCTACACCTTC

j_call: TRBJ1-2
v_call: TRBV4-1
d_call: -
clone_size: -
cdr3_aa: CASSQESGNGYTF
cdr3_nt: TGCGCCAGCAGCCAAGAGAGCGGGAATGGCTACACCTTC

j_call: TRBJ2-3
v_call: TRBV5-1
d_call: TRBD2
clone_size: -
cdr3_aa: CASSQDIGGNSDTQYF
cdr3_nt: TGCGCCAGCAGCCAGGATATCGGGGGGAACTCAGATACGCAGTATTTT

j_call: TRBJ1-1
v_call: TRBV2
d_call: TRBD1
clone_size: -
cdr3_aa: CASIKGARTEAFF
cdr3_nt: TGTGCCAGTATAAAGGGGGCGAGGACTGAAGCTTTCTTT

j_call: TRBJ2-1
v_call: TRBV11-3
d_call: -
clone_size: few
cdr3_aa: CASSSGTNEQFF
cdr3_nt: TGTGCCAGCAGCTCAGGAACCAATGAGCAGTTCTTC

j_call: TRBJ1-2
v_call: TRBV9
d_call: TRBD1
clone_size: once
cdr3_aa: CASTPGQGNYGYTF
cdr3_nt: TGTGCTTCCACCCCGGGACAGGGGAACTATGGCTACACCTTC

j_call: TRBJ2-1
v_call: TRBV14
d_call: TRBD1
clone_size: -
cdr3_aa: CASSQDSGTVYNEQFF
cdr3_nt: TGTGCCAGCAGCCAAGATAGTGGGACAGTCTACAATGAGCAGTTCTTC

j_call: TRBJ2-1
v_call: TRBV9
d_call: TRBD2
clone_size: few
cdr3_aa: CASSVDVAGGVDEQFF
cdr3_nt: TGTGCCAGCAGCGTAGATGTAGCGGGAGGGGTTGATGAGCAGTTCTTC

j_call: TRBJ2-3
v_call: TRBV5-1
d_call: TRBD2
clone_size: once
cdr3_aa: CASSSTSGRVGTDTQYF
cdr3_nt: TGCGCCAGCAGCTCGACTAGCGGGAGGGTTGGCACAGATACGCAGTATTTT

j_call: TRBJ2-5
v_call: TRBV18
d_call: TRBD2
clone_size: few
cdr3_aa: CASSQVAGATETQYF
cdr3_nt: TGTGCCAGCTCACAGGTGGCGGGAGCTACAGAGACCCAGTACTTC

j_call: TRBJ2-1
v_call: TRBV7-9
d_call: -
clone_size: -
cdr3_aa: CASSPNRRGQGGDEQFF
cdr3_nt: TGTGCCAGCAGCCCGAATCGTCGCGGGCAAGGAGGGGATGAGCAGTTCTTC

j_call: TRBJ1-6
v_call: TRBV11-2
d_call: TRBD1
clone_size: -
cdr3_aa: CASSFGTGGSSPLHF
cdr3_nt: TGTGCCAGCAGCTTCGGGACAGGGGGTAGTTCACCCCTCCACTTT

j_call: TRBJ2-1
v_call: TRBV2
d_call: -
clone_size: once
cdr3_aa: CASRVQPRDEQFF
cdr3_nt: TGTGCCAGCAGGGTTCAACCTCGGGATGAGCAGTTCTTC

j_call: TRBJ2-3
v_call: TRBV6-2/TRBV6-3
d_call: TRBD2
clone_size: -
cdr3_aa: CASSKTSVADTQYF
cdr3_nt: TGTGCCAGCAGTAAGACTAGCGTGGCAGATACGCAGTATTTT

j_call: TRBJ2-1
v_call: TRBV6-2/TRBV6-3
d_call: TRBD2
clone_size: -
cdr3_aa: CASSLLAGGTYEQFF
cdr3_nt: TGTGCCAGCAGCCTACTAGCGGGAGGGACGTATGAGCAGTTCTTC

j_call: TRBJ2-3
v_call: TRBV4-1
d_call: TRBD2
clone_size: once
cdr3_aa: CASRSSGGLAGDTQYF
cdr3_nt: TGCGCCAGCAGATCTAGCGGGGGTCTAGCGGGAGATACGCAGTATTTT

j_call: TRBJ2-1
v_call: TRBV18
d_call: TRBD1
clone_size: -
cdr3_aa: CASSPYSGGYDEQFF
cdr3_nt: TGTGCCAGCTCACCCTATTCAGGGGGCTATGATGAGCAGTTCTTC

j_call: TRBJ2-3
v_call: TRBV7-8
d_call: -
clone_size: -
cdr3_aa: CASSPLSSTDTQYF
cdr3_nt: TGTGCCAGCAGCCCCCTGAGCAGCACAGATACGCAGTATTTT

j_call: TRBJ1-2
v_call: TRBV28
d_call: TRBD1
clone_size: -
cdr3_aa: CASRPLRQTGGTF
cdr3_nt: TGTGCCAGCAGACCACTTAGACAAACAGGGGGCACCTTC

j_call: TRBJ1-1
v_call: TRBV27
d_call: -
clone_size: -
cdr3_aa: CASGHRGTEAFF
cdr3_nt: TGTGCCTCAGGCCATCGGGGCACTGAAGCTTTCTTT

j_call: TRBJ2-7
v_call: TRBV5-1
d_call: -
clone_size: -
cdr3_aa: CASSLGRDSYEQYF
cdr3_nt: TGCGCCAGCAGCTTGGGACGGGACTCCTACGAGCAGTACTTC

j_call: TRBJ2-1
v_call: TRBV7-3
d_call: -
clone_size: -
cdr3_aa: CASSLDRVNYNEQFF
cdr3_nt: TGTGCCAGCAGCTTAGACCGGGTTAACTACAATGAGCAGTTCTTC

j_call: TRBJ2-5
v_call: TRBV10-3
d_call: TRBD1
clone_size: -
cdr3_aa: CAISGGQEYQETQYF
cdr3_nt: TGTGCCATCAGCGGCGGACAGGAGTACCAAGAGACCCAGTACTTC

j_call: TRBJ2-3
v_call: TRBV12-3/TRBV12-4
d_call: TRBD1
clone_size: -
cdr3_aa: CASISTGTDTQYF
cdr3_nt: TGTGCCAGCATCTCGACAGGGACAGATACGCAGTATTTT

j_call: TRBJ1-4
v_call: TRBV28
d_call: -
clone_size: -
cdr3_aa: CASSTGLGGATNEKLFF
cdr3_nt: TGTGCCAGCAGCACCGGGTTAGGAGGAGCAACTAATGAAAAACTGTTTTTT

j_call: TRBJ2-1
v_call: TRBV6-2/TRBV6-3
d_call: -
clone_size: -
cdr3_aa: CASSFPGLPYNEQFF
cdr3_nt: TGTGCCAGCAGCTTCCCGGGACTCCCTTACAATGAGCAGTTCTTC

j_call: TRBJ1-6
v_call: TRBV7-2
d_call: -
clone_size: -
cdr3_aa: CASSFIFGQGNSPLHF
cdr3_nt: TGTGCCAGCAGCTTTATTTTCGGGCAGGGCAATTCACCCCTCCACTTT

j_call: TRBJ2-2
v_call: TRBV7-6
d_call: -
clone_size: few
cdr3_aa: CASSLEAEMAGELFF
cdr3_nt: TGTGCCAGCAGCTTAGAGGCGGAAATGGCGGGGGAGCTGTTTTTT

j_call: TRBJ2-1
v_call: TRBV27
d_call: TRBD1
clone_size: -
cdr3_aa: CASSHTRQGANNEQFF
cdr3_nt: TGTGCCAGCAGCCATACCCGACAGGGGGCCAACAATGAGCAGTTCTTC

j_call: TRBJ1-3
v_call: TRBV4-3
d_call: TRBD1
clone_size: -
cdr3_aa: CASSQDTGGDSGNTIYF
cdr3_nt: TGCGCCAGCAGCCAGGATACAGGGGGAGACTCTGGAAACACCATATATTTT

j_call: TRBJ2-1
v_call: TRBV19
d_call: -
clone_size: -
cdr3_aa: CASSIARSSYNEQFF
cdr3_nt: TGTGCCAGTAGTATTGCAAGGAGCTCCTACAATGAGCAGTTCTTC

j_call: TRBJ1-2
v_call: TRBV28
d_call: -
clone_size: once
cdr3_aa: CASSLRPDSRFYGYTF
cdr3_nt: TGTGCCAGCAGTTTACGGCCTGACAGTCGGTTCTATGGCTACACCTTC

j_call: TRBJ1-1
v_call: TRBV28
d_call: TRBD1
clone_size: -
cdr3_aa: CASILSPGGGVNTEAFF
cdr3_nt: TGTGCCAGCATCCTTTCTCCAGGGGGCGGCGTGAACACTGAAGCTTTCTTT

j_call: TRBJ2-5
v_call: TRBV7-6
d_call: TRBD2
clone_size: -
cdr3_aa: CASSPMPIAGGGETQYF
cdr3_nt: TGTGCCAGCAGCCCTATGCCTATAGCGGGAGGGGGGGAGACCCAGTACTTC

j_call: TRBJ1-3
v_call: TRBV9
d_call: -
clone_size: -
cdr3_aa: CASSAEGSGNTIYF
cdr3_nt: TGTGCCAGCAGCGCGGAGGGGTCCGGAAACACCATATATTTT

j_call: TRBJ2-7
v_call: TRBV7-9
d_call: -
clone_size: -
cdr3_aa: CASSPPLAVHEQYF
cdr3_nt: TGTGCCAGCAGCCCCCCCCTTGCGGTCCACGAGCAGTACTTC

j_call: TRBJ2-1
v_call: TRBV3-1/TRBV3-2
d_call: -
clone_size: -
cdr3_aa: CASSQVKEQFF
cdr3_nt: TGTGCCAGCAGCCAAGTTAAAGAGCAGTTCTTC

j_call: TRBJ2-7
v_call: TRBV7-9
d_call: TRBD2
clone_size: few
cdr3_aa: CASSLERGSTFDEQYF
cdr3_nt: TGTGCCAGCAGCTTAGAACGCGGGAGTACCTTCGACGAGCAGTACTTC

j_call: TRBJ1-4
v_call: TRBV4-2
d_call: TRBD1
clone_size: -
cdr3_aa: CASSPLTRTGVNEKLFF
cdr3_nt: TGTGCCAGCAGCCCCCTTACTCGGACAGGAGTGAATGAAAAACTGTTTTTT

j_call: TRBJ1-5
v_call: TRBV28
d_call: -
clone_size: -
cdr3_aa: CASTWGYSNQPQHF
cdr3_nt: TGTGCCAGCACTTGGGGCTATAGCAATCAGCCCCAGCATTTT

j_call: TRBJ2-4
v_call: TRBV6-2/TRBV6-3
d_call: TRBD2
clone_size: -
cdr3_aa: CASSYTLLAVGAHIQYF
cdr3_nt: TGTGCCAGCAGTTACACCCTACTAGCGGTGGGGGCGCACATTCAGTACTTC

j_call: TRBJ1-2
v_call: TRBV6-2/TRBV6-3
d_call: TRBD1
clone_size: -
cdr3_aa: CASSYSTRTGDYGYTF
cdr3_nt: TGTGCCAGCAGTTACTCGACGCGGACAGGGGACTATGGCTACACCTTC

j_call: TRBJ2-5
v_call: TRBV7-3
d_call: -
clone_size: -
cdr3_aa: CASSSMTGETQYF
cdr3_nt: TGTGCCAGCAGCTCCATGACAGGAGAGACCCAGTACTTC

j_call: TRBJ2-2
v_call: TRBV2
d_call: TRBD2
clone_size: -
cdr3_aa: CASLAGLPRNTGELFF
cdr3_nt: TGTGCCAGCTTAGCGGGACTGCCTAGAAACACCGGGGAGCTGTTTTTT

j_call: TRBJ2-7
v_call: TRBV27
d_call: -
clone_size: once
cdr3_aa: CASSSRPQSGTGVYEQYF
cdr3_nt: TGTGCCAGCAGTTCGCGGCCCCAGTCCGGGACGGGAGTTTACGAGCAGTACTTC

j_call: TRBJ2-3
v_call: TRBV7-2
d_call: -
clone_size: -
cdr3_aa: CASSPKRLSTDTQYF
cdr3_nt: TGTGCCAGCAGCCCGAAGCGGCTTAGCACAGATACGCAGTATTTT